This T cell receptor (beta chain) was sequenced during a study of T cell repertoires in cytomegalovirus infection. This clonotype was observed a few times. The antigen is not known. TCRdb re-called the reads through MiXCR, storing one row per CDR3 protein. The data hold about 310,000 distinct CDR3 sequences, with around a sixth observed a single time. General study results and limits: HLA-C-restricted, CMV-specific TCR beta clonotypes were dominant ex vivo.

Trimming left V 5 bases short and J 5 bases short, with 15 bases between. Germline CDR1 is MDHEN and CDR2 is SYDVKM. CDR3 length: 14 residues. The source of this sequence is a human donor in good health (CMV status not recorded). Some clones in this sample may be carry-over from other donors' samples. Sequenced input: PBMCs. This chain uses TRBV28 with TRBJ2-5; the D gene is possibly TRBD1 (6 bases). CDR3 nucleotide sequence: TGTGCCAGCAGTCCATACAGACAGGCGGAGACCCAGTACTTC. It yields the protein CASSPYRQAETQYF.